This T cell receptor (beta chain) was retrieved from a study of T cells in Graves' hyperthyroidism and ophthalmopathy. Orbital computed tomography, thyroid ultrasound, serum thyroxine and TRAb, and clinical symptoms together informed the diagnoses. The CDR3 spans 14 residues. Trimming took off 2 bases at V and 3 bases at J, with 8 bases between the two ends. Study-wide results and limits: Most thyroid clonotypes expanded above 0.001 were also detected in blood.

RNA transcripts provided the source from which TCR beta CDR3 regions were amplified. Using the HTBI primer set, a first-round RT-PCR was run on the TCR CDR3. TCRdb passed the multiplex PCR reads through MiXCR, listing each CDR3 protein once. The sample holds more than 300,000 distinct CDR3 sequences, 18% seen once. This clonotype was counted ten times or more. Its antigen is still unknown. The sequenced sample was blood. The TCR originated in a man in his late teens or twenties with Graves' ophthalmopathy. The chain joins TRBV12-3 or TRBV12-4 to TRBJ1-5; unclear D gene. The chain's CDR3 is CASSLMRVNQPQHF. CDR3 in DNA: TGTGCCAGCAGTTTAATGAGGGTCAATCAGCCCCAGCATTTT.